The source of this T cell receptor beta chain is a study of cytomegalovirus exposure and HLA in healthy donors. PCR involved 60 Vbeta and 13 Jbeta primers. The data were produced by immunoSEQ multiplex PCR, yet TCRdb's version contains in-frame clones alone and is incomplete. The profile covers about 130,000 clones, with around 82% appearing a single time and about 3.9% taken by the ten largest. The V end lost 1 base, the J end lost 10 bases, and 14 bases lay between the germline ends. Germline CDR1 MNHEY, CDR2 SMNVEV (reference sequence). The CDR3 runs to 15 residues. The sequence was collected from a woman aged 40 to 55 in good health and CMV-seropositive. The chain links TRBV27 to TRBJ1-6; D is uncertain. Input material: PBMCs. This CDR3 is CASSLWARVNSPLHF. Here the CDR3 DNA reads TGTGCCAGCAGTTTATGGGCCCGAGTAAACTCACCCCTCCACTTT.